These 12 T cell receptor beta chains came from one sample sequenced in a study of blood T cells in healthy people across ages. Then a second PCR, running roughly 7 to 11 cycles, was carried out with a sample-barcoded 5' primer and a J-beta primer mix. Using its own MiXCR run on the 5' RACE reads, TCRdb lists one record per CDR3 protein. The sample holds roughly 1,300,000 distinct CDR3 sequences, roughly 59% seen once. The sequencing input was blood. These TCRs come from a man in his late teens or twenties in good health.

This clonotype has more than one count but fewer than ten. The DNA of the CDR3 is TGTGCCAGCTCAGCTGGACAGGGCGATAATTCACCCCTCCACTTT. Amino acid sequence: CASSAGQGDNSPLHF. This chain links TRBV18 with TRBJ1-6; 8 bases fit TRBD1. V trimming: 5 bases; J trimming: 5 bases; junction bases outside the gene matches: 5. This CDR3 has 15 amino acids. Germline assignment: CDR1 KGHSH and CDR2 LQKENI.

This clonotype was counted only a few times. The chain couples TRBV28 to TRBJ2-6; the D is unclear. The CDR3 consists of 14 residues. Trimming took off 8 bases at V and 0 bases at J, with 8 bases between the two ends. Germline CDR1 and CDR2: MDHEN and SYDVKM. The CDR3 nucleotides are TGTGCCAGCTGTCGGGCCTCTGGGGCCAACGTCCTGACTTTC. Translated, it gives CASCRASGANVLTF.

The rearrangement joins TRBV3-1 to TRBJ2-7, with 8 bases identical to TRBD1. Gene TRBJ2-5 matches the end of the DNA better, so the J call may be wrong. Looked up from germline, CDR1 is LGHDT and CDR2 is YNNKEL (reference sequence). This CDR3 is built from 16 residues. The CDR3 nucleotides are TGTGCCAGCAGCCAGGTATCATACAGGGGGTCAGAGACCCAGTACTTC. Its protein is CASSQVSYRGSETQYF.

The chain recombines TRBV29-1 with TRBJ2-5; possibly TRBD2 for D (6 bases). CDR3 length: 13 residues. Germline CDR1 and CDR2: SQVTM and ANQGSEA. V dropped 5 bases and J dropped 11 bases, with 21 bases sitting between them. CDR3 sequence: CSVRTGTPREQYF. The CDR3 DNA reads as TGCAGCGTTCGCACCGGGACTCCCAGAGAGCAGTACTTC.

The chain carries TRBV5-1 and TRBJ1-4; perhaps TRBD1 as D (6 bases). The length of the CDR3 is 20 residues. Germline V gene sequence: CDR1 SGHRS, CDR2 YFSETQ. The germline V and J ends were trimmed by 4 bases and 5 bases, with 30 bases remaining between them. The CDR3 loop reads CASSTGWSRDILRQNEKLFF. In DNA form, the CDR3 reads TGCGCCAGCAGCACAGGATGGAGCCGGGACATCCTTCGTCAGAATGAAAAACTGTTTTTT.

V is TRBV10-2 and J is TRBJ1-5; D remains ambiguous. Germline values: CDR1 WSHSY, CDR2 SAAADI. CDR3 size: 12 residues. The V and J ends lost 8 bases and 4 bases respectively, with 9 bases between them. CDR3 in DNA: TGCGCCAGCGCGGTTGAGAATCAGCCCCAGCATTTT. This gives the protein CASAVENQPQHF.

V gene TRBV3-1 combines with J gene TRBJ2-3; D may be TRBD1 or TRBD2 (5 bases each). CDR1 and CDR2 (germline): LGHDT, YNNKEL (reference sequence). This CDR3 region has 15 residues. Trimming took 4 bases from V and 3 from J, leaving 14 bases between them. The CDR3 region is CASSLPGTLTDTQYF. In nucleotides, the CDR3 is TGTGCCAGCAGCCTCCCGGGGACCTTGACAGATACGCAGTATTTT.

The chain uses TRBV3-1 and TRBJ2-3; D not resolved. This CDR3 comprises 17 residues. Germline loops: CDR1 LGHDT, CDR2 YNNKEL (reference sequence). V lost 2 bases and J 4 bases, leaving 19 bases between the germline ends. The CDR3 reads CASSQTPLSASPDTQYF. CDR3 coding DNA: TGTGCCAGCAGCCAAACCCCTCTCTCCGCTTCCCCAGATACGCAGTATTTT.

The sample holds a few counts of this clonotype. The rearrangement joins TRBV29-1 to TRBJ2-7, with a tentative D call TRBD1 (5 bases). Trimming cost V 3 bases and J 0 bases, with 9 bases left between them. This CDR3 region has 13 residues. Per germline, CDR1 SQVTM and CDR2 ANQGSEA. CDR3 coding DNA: TGCAGCGTTGATGCTGGGGCCTCCTACGAGCAGTACTTC. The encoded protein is CSVDAGASYEQYF.

Written as DNA, the CDR3 is TGTGCCAGCAGTTTAACAGCGAATAATGAGCAGTTCTTC. Translation gives CASSLTANNEQFF. The chain links TRBV27 to TRBJ2-1; no reliable D call. The germline CDR1 and CDR2 sequences are MNHEY and SMNVEV (reference sequence). This CDR3 has 13 amino acids. With 2 bases removed from V and 7 bases from J, the gap between germline ends came to 9 bases.

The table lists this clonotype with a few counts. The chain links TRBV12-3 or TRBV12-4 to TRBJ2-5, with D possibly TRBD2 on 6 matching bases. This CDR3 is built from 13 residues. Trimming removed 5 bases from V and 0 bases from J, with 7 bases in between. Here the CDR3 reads CASSGGHQETQYF. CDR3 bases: TGTGCCAGCAGTGGAGGGCACCAAGAGACCCAGTACTTC.

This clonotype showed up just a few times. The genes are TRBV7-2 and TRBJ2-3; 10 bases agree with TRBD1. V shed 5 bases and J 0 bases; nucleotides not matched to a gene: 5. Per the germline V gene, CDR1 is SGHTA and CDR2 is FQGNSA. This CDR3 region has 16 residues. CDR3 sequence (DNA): TGTGCCAGCAGCGGGACAGGGGACTTAAGCACAGATACGCAGTATTTT. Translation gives CASSGTGDLSTDTQYF.